This is a list of T cell receptor beta chains from one sample in a study of OX40 agonist ivuxolimab in advanced cancers. TCRdb's copy holds only in-frame clones and misses some; the assay was immunoSEQ multiplex PCR. This sample has 70,000 to 80,000 clones, with over 90% found just once. The sequenced sample was CD4+ or CD8+ T cells sorted from blood, obtained in a trial of the OX40 agonist ivuxolimab. The receptors derive from an adult with an advanced solid tumor such as melanoma, head and neck, liver or kidney cancer. Both conserved end residues are part of each CDR3. A D gene is named only where the DNA matches it firmly. Clone size is stated in some rows and not others, as once, few, many or a class when expanded.

V gene	D gene	clone size	J gene	CDR3 protein	CDR3 DNA
TRBV5-1	.	.	TRBJ2-7	CASSLSSYEQYF	TGCGCCAGCAGCTTAAGCTCCTACGAGCAGTACTTC
TRBV2	TRBD2	.	TRBJ2-7	CASSEIASGHYEQYF	TGTGCCAGCAGTGAAATAGCTAGCGGGCACTACGAGCAGTACTTC
TRBV5-1	TRBD1	.	TRBJ2-6	CASSFDGGQGAGHSGANVLTF	TGCGCCAGCAGCTTTGACGGGGGACAGGGGGCCGGACACTCTGGGGCCAACGTCCTGACTTTC
TRBV11-2	.	.	TRBJ1-2	CASSLDTGGRGPVPGYTF	TGTGCCAGCAGCTTAGATACGGGTGGTAGGGGCCCTGTGCCTGGCTACACCTTC
TRBV4-1	TRBD2	.	TRBJ2-7	CASSQGGTSGTYEQYF	TGCGCCAGCAGCCAAGGAGGGACTAGCGGAACCTACGAGCAGTACTTC
TRBV13	.	.	TRBJ1-5	CASSSTGQPQHF	TGTGCCAGCAGCTCGACAGGACAGCCCCAGCATTTT
TRBV27	.	.	TRBJ2-1	CASSLTYRDEQFF	TGTGCCAGCAGTTTAACGTATAGGGATGAGCAGTTCTTC
TRBV5-8	.	.	TRBJ2-7	CASSSHDGSYEQYF	TGTGCCAGCAGCTCCCACGACGGCAGCTACGAGCAGTACTTC
TRBV6-1	.	.	TRBJ2-5	CASSGREVALGQETQYF	TGTGCCAGCAGTGGGCGTGAGGTCGCCTTGGGGCAAGAGACCCAGTACTTC
TRBV19	.	.	TRBJ2-7	CASSIGPASEQYF	TGTGCCAGTAGTATAGGGCCTGCGAGTGAGCAGTACTTC
TRBV19	.	.	TRBJ1-2	CASSIVSTGRGYTF	TGTGCCAGTAGTATCGTCTCGACCGGGAGAGGCTACACCTTC
TRBV13	.	.	TRBJ2-7	CASSLGRTVPSYEQYF	TGTGCCAGCAGCTTAGGAAGGACAGTTCCCTCCTACGAGCAGTACTTC
TRBV6-1	.	.	TRBJ2-7	CASSAGYEQYF	TGTGCCAGCAGTGCTGGGTACGAGCAGTACTTC
TRBV4-1	.	.	TRBJ2-1	CASSQDTGRPLGDEQFF	TGCGCCAGCAGCCAAGATACAGGGCGCCCCCTAGGAGATGAGCAGTTCTTC
TRBV11-2	TRBD2	.	TRBJ2-3	CASSLAGGADTQYF	TGTGCCAGCAGCTTAGCCGGGGGGGCAGATACGCAGTATTTT
TRBV7-6	TRBD2	.	TRBJ2-1	CASSPSKRENSNEQFF	TGTGCCAGCAGCCCTAGTAAGCGGGAGAATAGTAATGAGCAGTTCTTC
TRBV10-1	TRBD2	.	TRBJ2-1	CASSETREDDEQFF	TGCGCCAGCAGTGAGACGCGGGAGGACGATGAGCAGTTCTTC
TRBV7-8	.	few	TRBJ1-1	CASSVTGNTEAFF	TGTGCCAGCAGCGTGACAGGGAACACTGAAGCTTTCTTT
TRBV25-1	.	.	TRBJ2-1	CASSEYSGHEQFF	TGTGCCAGCAGTGAATACAGCGGGCATGAGCAGTTCTTC